These 9 T cell receptor beta chains share one sample of origin, sequenced in a study of Ad26.COV2.S vaccination and SARS-CoV-2 variants. The treatment is: some 20 received Ad26.COV2.S at low or high dose, single or two shots; about 5 received placebo; per-sample allocation not given. At day 63 after the first vaccine or placebo injection, samples were drawn. Measured with immunoSEQ multiplex PCR; TCRdb has only the in-frame clones, and not every one. The sample holds about 420,000 clones, around 89% seen once. This sample comprised peripheral blood, obtained in a trial of Ad26.COV2.S vaccine versus placebo. Receptors were obtained from a person between 18 and 65 years old who received the Ad26.COV2.S COVID-19 vaccine or a placebo.

This clone occurred a few times. CDR3 region: CASSLAGQGALGGGYTF. The CDR3, as DNA: TGCGCCAGCAGCTTGGCGGGACAGGGGGCGCTGGGAGGTGGCTACACCTTC. This rearrangement joins TRBV5-1 to TRBJ1-2, with 12 bases matching TRBD1. This CDR3 region has 17 residues. Trimming removed 0 bases from V and 7 bases from J; junction bases left unmatched: 10. Germline CDR1 is SGHRS and CDR2 is YFSETQ.

This clone has only a few counts. The V and J genes are TRBV4-1 and TRBJ2-7; D gene unclear. CDR3 length equals 15 residues. In germline, CDR1 is MGHRA, CDR2 YSYEKL. Trimming took off 1 base at V and 0 bases at J, with 10 bases between the two ends. For the CDR3, the DNA is TGCGCCAGCAGCCAAGTATTCAGAAGCTCCTACGAGCAGTACTTC. Protein: CASSQVFRSSYEQYF.

This clone was detected a few times. V and J are TRBV14 and TRBJ2-1; D may correspond to TRBD1 or TRBD2 (5 bases each). Germline V lookup: CDR1 SGHDN, CDR2 FVKESK. V shed 1 base and J shed 6 bases, with 22 bases lying between them. CDR3 length equals 18 residues. The CDR3 sequence is CASSQGFAVPRAGNEQFF. The CDR3 nucleotides read TGTGCCAGCAGCCAAGGGTTCGCGGTACCCAGGGCGGGCAATGAGCAGTTCTTC.

The V gene is TRBV7-3, the J gene TRBJ1-1; D call uncertain. Germline CDR1 SGHTA, CDR2 FQGTGA. V lost 0 bases and J lost 5, with 13 bases in between. The CDR3 spans 15 residues. In DNA, the CDR3 is TGTGCCAGCAGCTTAACGCCAGGAATGAGGACTGAAGCTTTCTTT. It yields the protein CASSLTPGMRTEAFF.

The gene calls are TRBV12-3 or TRBV12-4 and TRBJ1-5, with D possibly TRBD1 on 5 matching bases. This CDR3 region has 13 residues. V lost 4 bases and J 6 bases, leaving 10 bases between the germline ends. The CDR3 here is CASSSQGSQPQHF. CDR3 coding DNA: TGTGCCAGCAGTTCTCAGGGTTCTCAGCCCCAGCATTTT.

This clone was seen a single time. The chain recombines TRBV5-6 with TRBJ2-3; TRBD1 aligns across 7 bases. With V trimmed by 0 bases and J by 1 base, 5 bases remained unmatched. CDR1 is SGHDT and CDR2 is YYEEEE in the germline V gene. This CDR3 comprises 16 residues. CDR3 DNA sequence: TGTGCCAGCAGCTTGGCCGCTGACAGGGGCACAGATACGCAGTATTTT. Amino acid sequence: CASSLAADRGTDTQYF.

V usage is TRBV21-1 and J usage is TRBJ2-7; TRBD2 is taken as the D call from the table, unchecked against the DNA. TRBV21-1 is a documented pseudogene. The CDR3 has 12 amino acids. CDR3 DNA: TGTGCCAGCAGCGGGTTGAGGTACGAGCAGTACTTC. Its translation is CASSGLRYEQYF.

This rearrangement joins TRBV28 to TRBJ2-5; D is unresolved. CDR3 size: 12 residues. Germline assignment: CDR1 MDHEN and CDR2 SYDVKM. Trimming cost V 4 bases and J 7 bases, with 10 bases left between them. The CDR3 sequence: CASSSGDATQYF. DNA of the CDR3: TGTGCCAGCAGTTCCGGTGACGCGACCCAGTACTTC.

This clone was detected only a few times. The chain is built from TRBV6-1 and TRBJ1-3; 9 bases line up with TRBD1. Unmatched junction bases numbered 7, after V lost 8 bases and J lost 2 bases. Germline V gives CDR1 MNHNS, CDR2 SASEGT. The CDR3 loop spans 15 amino acids. DNA of the CDR3: TGTGCCAGCTCTCCCGGGACAGGGACTGGAAACACCATATATTTT. Translation: CASSPGTGTGNTIYF.